These 27 T cell receptor beta chains originate from one sample sequenced in a study of a mutant IDH1 vaccine in newly diagnosed glioma. Time point indicated: week 35, safety follow-up. In the vaccine, a single dose held 300 ug of the mutant IDH1 20-mer peptide, along with topical imiquimod. Some clones are missing from TCRdb's copy, which holds only in-frame ones; the method was immunoSEQ multiplex PCR. The sample records about 42,000 clones, around 83% being singletons. Their antigens remain unidentified. The sample in question was PBMCs, obtained from a glioma patient whose treatment included an IDH1 peptide vaccine. The receptors stem from a woman aged 45-65 years with glioma.

This chain links TRBV9 with TRBJ2-1; 7 bases agree with TRBD1. V gave up 3 bases and J gave up 9 bases; unmatched junction bases: 6. The CDR3 has 13 residues. Germline V CDR1 and CDR2: SGDLS, YYNGEE. CDR3 nucleotide sequence: TGTGCCAGCAGCGACGGACAGGCCGGTGAGCAGTTCTTC. This translates into CASSDGQAGEQFF.

This clone has only one observation. This chain connects TRBV9 to TRBJ2-7; no clear D gene. The V end lost 0 bases, the J end lost 4 bases, and 11 bases lay between the germline ends. CDR3 length: 14 residues. Germline V gene sequence: CDR1 SGDLS, CDR2 YYNGEE. As DNA, the CDR3 is TGTGCCAGCAGCGTAGATTACAGAGATTACGAGCAGTACTTC. Protein: CASSVDYRDYEQYF.

The V and J genes are TRBV4-1 and TRBJ2-1, with 9 bases identical to TRBD2. The germline V gene has CDR1 MGHRA and CDR2 YSYEKL. Trimming at V came to 5 bases and at J to 6 bases, leaving 8 bases not matched to a gene. The CDR3 is made up of 15 amino acids. The CDR3 protein is CASSELSGGVNEQFF. For the CDR3, the DNA is TGCGCCAGCAGCGAACTTAGCGGGGGCGTCAATGAGCAGTTCTTC.

J is TRBJ2-7 and V is TRBV5-1; possibly TRBD1 for D (5 bases). V lost 4 bases, J lost 0 bases, and 14 bases lay in between. Germline loops: CDR1 SGHRS, CDR2 YFSETQ. The CDR3 is 15 amino acids. For the CDR3, the DNA is TGCGCCAGCAGCCAGGACACGACGTCCTCCTACGAGCAGTACTTC. Protein product: CASSQDTTSSYEQYF.

This clone occurred once. The gene calls are TRBV6-5 and TRBJ1-2; 12 bases are a match to TRBD1. Germline V gene lookup returns CDR1 MNHEY and CDR2 SVGAGI. The CDR3 has 14 residues. After removal of 4 bases from V and 7 bases from J, the junction contained 4 bases not matched to a gene. In DNA, the CDR3 is TGTGCCAGCAGTTCGGGACAGGGGGCATTTGGCTACACCTTC. Translating it yields CASSSGQGAFGYTF.

The rearrangement uses TRBV5-6 and TRBJ2-3; D is uncertain. Trimming shortened V by 2 bases and J by 2 bases, and 15 bases separated the two germline ends. Germline V lookup: CDR1 SGHDT, CDR2 YYEEEE. The CDR3 contains 16 residues. The CDR3 protein is CASSLPLTGLTDTQYF. CDR3 sequence (DNA): TGTGCCAGCAGCTTACCCCTCACGGGCCTCACAGATACGCAGTATTTT.

The chain uses TRBV7-9 and TRBJ2-1, with TRBD2 matching 7 bases. With V trimmed by 7 bases and J by 1 base, 7 bases remained unmatched. Germline-derived CDR1 and CDR2 are SEHNR and FQNEAQ (reference sequence). CDR3 size: 15 residues. This CDR3 reads CASTIRGVSYNEQFF. The CDR3 bases are TGTGCCAGCACCATTCGGGGGGTGTCCTACAATGAGCAGTTCTTC.

V is TRBV10-3 and J is TRBJ2-2; D call uncertain. Trimming pared 6 bases from V and 4 bases from J, leaving 6 bases between. The CDR3 consists of 12 residues. Germline lookup yields CDR1 ENHRY and CDR2 SYGVKD. This CDR3 reads CAISLSTGELFF. In DNA, the CDR3 is TGTGCCATCAGCCTTAGCACCGGGGAGCTGTTTTTT.

The chain joins TRBV9 to TRBJ2-5; 7 bases align to TRBD2. Germline CDR1 and CDR2: SGDLS and YYNGEE. V dropped 0 bases and J dropped 1; count of bases not matched to a gene: 3. The CDR3 consists of 15 residues. The CDR3 DNA sequence: TGTGCCAGCAGCGTAGGGCGGGGGACCCAAGAGACCCAGTACTTC. This translates into CASSVGRGTQETQYF.

The CDR3 bases are TGTGCCTGGAGTGTACAGGGACATATGAACACTGAAGCTTTCTTT. This codes for CAWSVQGHMNTEAFF. V usage is TRBV30 and J usage is TRBJ1-1, with D perhaps matching TRBD1 (6 bases). Deletions cut 0 bases from V and 0 bases from J, with 11 bases between. Germline V gene sequence: CDR1 GTSNPN, CDR2 SVGIG (reference sequence). This CDR3 has 15 amino acids.

This sequence joins TRBV7-2 and TRBJ2-7; no firm D call. CDR3 length: 14 residues. Germline CDR1 reads SGHTA; CDR2 reads FQGNSA. The V and J ends lost 4 bases and 2 bases respectively, with 12 bases between them. The CDR3 coding sequence is TGTGCCAGCAGCTACTTCGCAGAAACCTACGAGCAGTACTTC. It yields the protein CASSYFAETYEQYF.

This chain joins TRBV5-6 and TRBJ2-7; perhaps TRBD2 as D (6 bases). In germline, CDR1 is SGHDT, CDR2 YYEEEE. This CDR3 comprises 12 residues. Trimming cost V 2 bases and J 7 bases, with 10 bases left between them. As DNA, the CDR3 is TGTGCCAGCAGCTTCGGGGGTAAAGAGCAGTACTTC. Its protein is CASSFGGKEQYF.

The chain recombines TRBV11-1 with TRBJ1-6, with D uncertain. The CDR3 runs to 13 residues. Trimming took off 6 bases at V and 7 bases at J, with 10 bases between the two ends. Germline values: CDR1 SGHAT, CDR2 FQDESV (reference sequence). CDR3 in amino acids: CASRGSGNSPLHF. DNA for the CDR3: TGTGCCAGCAGAGGCAGCGGGAATTCACCCCTCCACTTT.

The chain couples TRBV7-9 to TRBJ1-1; TRBD1 might be the D (6 bases). The CDR3 spans 15 residues. V dropped 1 base and J dropped 2 bases, with 11 bases sitting between them. CDR1 and CDR2 from the germline V gene are SEHNR and FQNEAQ (reference sequence). CDR3 in amino acids: CASSLGGPANTEAFF. In DNA, the CDR3 is TGTGCCAGCAGCTTAGGGGGGCCAGCCAACACTGAAGCTTTCTTT.

This chain uses TRBV7-2 with TRBJ1-1, with 8 bases that match TRBD1. The CDR3 spans 14 residues. CDR1 SGHTA and CDR2 FQGNSA come from the germline V gene. V lost 2 bases, J lost 4 bases, and 3 bases stayed unmatched. CDR3 sequence reads: CASSLNRGGTEAFF. CDR3 DNA: TGTGCCAGCAGCTTAAACAGGGGGGGCACTGAAGCTTTCTTT.

This chain connects TRBV19 to TRBJ1-1, with D possibly TRBD1 on 6 matching bases. V was trimmed by 5 bases and J by 7 bases, leaving 14 bases between them. CDR1 LNHDA and CDR2 SQIVND come from the germline V gene (reference sequence). This CDR3 has 13 amino acids. CDR3 sequence reads: CASSWGRGVEAFF. CDR3 coding DNA: TGTGCCAGTAGTTGGGGCAGGGGTGTTGAAGCTTTCTTT.

This chain links TRBV6-5 with TRBJ2-2; 11 bases match TRBD1. J was trimmed by 5 bases and V by 6 bases; bases with no gene match: 5. The germline V gene has CDR1 MNHEY and CDR2 SVGAGI. CDR3 length: 15 residues. CDR3 sequence reads: CASSFGQGATGELFF. The CDR3 nucleotides are TGTGCCAGCAGCTTTGGACAGGGGGCAACCGGGGAGCTGTTTTTT.

The rearrangement links TRBV6-1 to TRBJ2-2; D not certain. The CDR3 has 14 amino acids. Looked up from germline, CDR1 is MNHNS and CDR2 is SASEGT. V dropped 4 bases and J dropped 0 bases, with 6 bases sitting between them. The CDR3: CASSGQANTGELFF. The DNA of the CDR3 is TGTGCCAGCAGTGGGCAGGCGAACACCGGGGAGCTGTTTTTT.

Only a few counts were recorded for this clone. The chain couples TRBV7-2 to TRBJ1-1; D perhaps matches TRBD1 (5 bases). This CDR3 contains 12 residues. Germline CDR1 reads SGHTA; CDR2 reads FQGNSA. V gave up 5 bases and J gave up 4 bases, with 8 bases separating them. Here the CDR3 reads CASSRDGTEAFF. The CDR3 DNA follows: TGTGCCAGCAGCCGGGACGGCACTGAAGCTTTCTTT.

The chain combines TRBV18 with TRBJ2-7; possibly TRBD1 for D (5 bases). Trimming took 3 bases from V and 0 from J, leaving 15 bases between them. Germline lookup yields CDR1 KGHSH and CDR2 LQKENI. The CDR3 is 16 amino acids. CDR3 sequence: CASSPTRQRLSYEQYF. The CDR3 DNA reads as TGTGCCAGCTCACCTACAAGACAGCGCCTCTCCTACGAGCAGTACTTC.

The rearrangement uses TRBV27 and TRBJ1-2; 8 bases align to TRBD1. The germline V gene has CDR1 MNHEY and CDR2 SMNVEV (reference sequence). V lost 6 bases to trimming and J lost 1 base; unmatched junction nucleotides: 4. This CDR3 contains 14 residues. CDR3: CASSYRGGNYGYTF. CDR3 in DNA: TGTGCCAGCAGCTACAGGGGGGGTAACTATGGCTACACCTTC.

The gene calls are TRBV6-6 and TRBJ1-2, with D unresolved. Germline V lookup: CDR1 MNHNY, CDR2 SVGAGI (reference sequence). V was trimmed by 6 bases and J by 3 bases, leaving 11 bases between them. The CDR3 spans 13 residues. CDR3 residues: CASRGGIDYGYTF. The CDR3 DNA reads as TGTGCCAGCAGAGGAGGCATCGACTATGGCTACACCTTC.

This clone was recorded only once. This rearrangement joins TRBV7-2 to TRBJ2-3; D is unclear. Trimming cost V 5 bases and J 6 bases, with 18 bases left between them. CDR3 length: 15 amino acids. Germline V lookup: CDR1 SGHTA, CDR2 FQGNSA. The CDR3 DNA reads as TGTGCCAGCAGCCAGACTGGGTCCTCGGCCGATACGCAGTATTTT. Its protein is CASSQTGSSADTQYF.

This chain connects TRBV5-1 to TRBJ1-2, with 9 nucleotides matching TRBD1. The CDR3 has 14 residues. The junction had 7 bases not matched to a gene; V was cut back by 3 bases and J by 7 bases. Germline V gene sequence: CDR1 SGHRS, CDR2 YFSETQ. CDR3 nucleotide sequence: TGCGCCAGCAGCTCGGGACAGGGATTGGGTGGCTACACCTTC. Translated: CASSSGQGLGGYTF. Variable domain in full (rest from reference TRBV5-1 and TRBJ1-2): KAGVTQTPRYLIKTRGQQVTLSCSPISGHRSVSWYQQTPGQGLQFLFEYFSETQRNKGNFPGRFSGRQFSNSRSEMNVSTLELGDSALYLCASSSGQGLGGYTFGSGTRLTVV.

This clone was seen a handful of times. This sequence joins TRBV5-1 and TRBJ1-1, with D possibly being TRBD1 (6 bases). CDR1 and CDR2 from the germline V gene are SGHRS and YFSETQ. Trimming left V 4 bases short and J 0 bases short, with 10 bases between. The length of the CDR3 is 14 residues. The CDR3 protein is CASSRDMVNTEAFF. The CDR3 DNA is TGCGCCAGCAGCAGGGACATGGTGAACACTGAAGCTTTCTTT.

The chain has TRBV5-4 and TRBJ2-5; TRBD1 matches at 8 bases. The germline V gene has CDR1 SGHNT and CDR2 YYREEE (reference sequence). The CDR3 is made up of 15 amino acids. After removal of 3 bases from V and 5 bases from J, the junction contained 9 bases not matched to a gene. The CDR3 here is CASSSPQGARETQYF. CDR3 DNA: TGTGCCAGCAGCTCCCCCCAGGGGGCTCGTGAGACCCAGTACTTC.

The chain joins TRBV27 to TRBJ2-5; D is possibly TRBD1 (7 bases). Looked up from germline, CDR1 is MNHEY and CDR2 is SMNVEV (reference sequence). V shed 5 bases and J shed 4 bases, with 11 bases lying between them. CDR3 length: 13 residues. The CDR3 DNA is TGTGCCAGCAGTCCCCAGGGGGGAGAGACCCAGTACTTC. Translation: CASSPQGGETQYF.